This T cell receptor beta chain was observed in a study of T cells in women clearing cervical HPV infection. TCRdb keeps only in-frame clones here, not all; method: immunoSEQ multiplex PCR. Its table lists about 33,000 clones. Comments on this clone: Read data end 3 residues before the CDR3 end; the end is taken from the germline J gene.

Germline V gene lookup returns CDR1 SGHAT and CDR2 FQNNGV. The length of the CDR3 is 14 residues. V shed 3 bases and J 5 bases; nucleotides not matched to a gene: 6. This TCR derives from a woman aged 18-69 years with a cervical HPV16 infection that either progressed to CIN3+ or cleared (not recorded which). The chain couples TRBV11-2 to TRBJ1-1; 7 bases map to TRBD1. The sequencing sample was made of blood buffy coat. CDR3 bases read: TGTGCCAGCAGCTTGGAGGGGGCGGATACTGAA. This sequence encodes CASSLEGADTE. The entire CDR3 protein reads CASSLEGADTEAFF.